One and the same sample provided the 22 T cell receptor beta chains below, sequenced in a study of T cells after yellow fever vaccination. TCRdb re-called the 5' RACE reads with MiXCR, one entry per CDR3 protein. This table has just under 600,000 distinct CDR3 sequences, approximately 13% appearing once. The sample here was PBMCs, taken on the day of the yellow fever booster vaccination. The receptors shown here come from a man aged 30 to 45 who received the YFV17D yellow fever vaccine.

This chain joins TRBV7-2 and TRBJ2-5; 10 nucleotides match TRBD1. The CDR3 has 15 residues. Trimming cost V 2 bases and J 3 bases; bases outside gene matches: 3. Per germline, CDR1 SGHTA and CDR2 FQGNSA. The CDR3 spells CASSLLGTGEETQYF. In DNA, the CDR3 is TGTGCCAGCAGCTTATTGGGGACAGGGGAAGAGACCCAGTACTTC.

This clonotype was seen a handful of times. The CDR3 nucleotides read TGTGCCAGTAGTTTACAGTCCATCCACGAGCAGTACTTC. It specifies CASSLQSIHEQYF. The V gene is TRBV19, the J gene TRBJ2-7; D unresolved. CDR3 size: 13 residues. Germline V CDR1 and CDR2: LNHDA, SQIVND (reference sequence). Trimming stripped 5 bases from V and 5 bases from J, with 13 bases between.

The gene calls are TRBV27 and TRBJ1-2; weak D call: TRBD1 (6 bases). This CDR3 is 13 amino acids long. Between the trimmed V and J ends, which lost 5 bases and 8 bases, there was a span of 15 bases. The germline V gene has CDR1 MNHEY and CDR2 SMNVEV (reference sequence). The CDR3 bases are TGTGCCAGCAGTAGGGGGGTCGACCGCGGCTACACCTTC. Amino acids: CASSRGVDRGYTF.

This rearrangement joins TRBV28 to TRBJ1-1; D is ambiguous. This CDR3 has 17 amino acids. Germline V lookup: CDR1 MDHEN, CDR2 SYDVKM. V was clipped by 7 bases and J by 0 bases, with 21 bases between them. CDR3 sequence reads: CASIHWAGLTMNTEAFF. The CDR3 coding sequence is TGTGCCAGCATCCACTGGGCAGGCCTAACCATGAACACTGAAGCTTTCTTT.

The chain carries TRBV6-5 and TRBJ2-1, with D perhaps TRBD1 (5 bases). The CDR3 loop spans 15 amino acids. The germline gives CDR1 MNHEY, CDR2 SVGAGI. Between the trimmed V and J ends, which lost 2 bases and 10 bases, there was a span of 18 bases. CDR3 amino acids: CASSYRWGPGGEQFF. The DNA of the CDR3 is TGTGCCAGCAGTTACAGGTGGGGCCCGGGTGGGGAGCAGTTCTTC.

This rearrangement joins TRBV5-4 to TRBJ2-1, with D perhaps matching TRBD2 (6 bases). The CDR3 runs 13 residues. V was shortened by 9 bases and J by 2 bases, with 12 bases between the two germline ends. CDR1 is SGHNT and CDR2 is YYREEE in the germline V gene (reference sequence). CDR3 coding DNA: TGTGCCACTGGGGAGGAAACCTACAATGAGCAGTTCTTC. It encodes CATGEETYNEQFF.

This clonotype was seen only a few times. The chain employs TRBV9 and TRBJ1-1; 7 positions match TRBD1. V lost 3 bases to trimming and J lost 4 bases; unmatched junction nucleotides: 6. Germline V gene sequence: CDR1 SGDLS, CDR2 YYNGEE. This CDR3 has 14 residues. The CDR3 spells CASSAHRDSTEAFF. For the CDR3, the DNA is TGTGCCAGCAGCGCCCACCGGGACAGCACTGAAGCTTTCTTT.

This clonotype was counted only a few times. This chain links TRBV9 with TRBJ2-1; D could derive from TRBD1 or TRBD2 (5 bases each). V gave up 0 bases and J gave up 6 bases, with 16 bases separating them. The CDR3 loop spans 16 amino acids. Germline CDR1 is SGDLS and CDR2 is YYNGEE. CDR3 DNA sequence: TGTGCCAGCAGCGTAGGGGGGATTGGGGATGCCAATGAGCAGTTCTTC. Its translation: CASSVGGIGDANEQFF.

V usage is TRBV29-1 and J usage is TRBJ2-1; D unresolved. Deletions cut 4 bases from V and 2 bases from J, with 3 bases between. Germline V CDR1 and CDR2: SQVTM, ANQGSEA. The CDR3 extends over 11 amino acids. DNA for the CDR3: TGCAGCGTTGTGGCCTACAATGAGCAGTTCTTC. Translation gives CSVVAYNEQFF.

V usage is TRBV6-1 and J usage is TRBJ2-2; the D gene could be TRBD1 or TRBD2 (7 bases each). V shed 6 bases and J shed 4 bases, with 12 bases lying between them. This CDR3 has 14 amino acids. The V gene's germline CDR1 is MNHNS and CDR2 SASEGT. CDR3: CASSDREGTGELFF. The DNA for the CDR3 is TGTGCCAGCAGCGACAGGGAGGGCACCGGGGAGCTGTTTTTT.

Only a few counts were recorded for this clonotype. The rearrangement links TRBV11-2 to TRBJ1-4; no clear D. Germline V gene lookup returns CDR1 SGHAT and CDR2 FQNNGV. The CDR3 covers 11 residues. V was pared by 5 bases and J by 8 bases, with 6 bases between. The CDR3 here is CASSQSEKLFF. The CDR3 DNA is TGTGCCAGCAGCCAAAGCGAAAAACTGTTTTTT.

The rearrangement uses TRBV27 and TRBJ1-4; D gene ambiguous. Per germline, CDR1 MNHEY and CDR2 SMNVEV (reference sequence). Trimming took off 3 bases at V and 5 bases at J, with 7 bases between the two ends. The CDR3 spans 13 residues. CDR3 amino acids: CASSFRRNEKLFF. CDR3 DNA: TGTGCCAGCAGTTTTAGAAGGAATGAAAAACTGTTTTTT.

This clonotype was counted only a few times. The chain carries TRBV12-5 and TRBJ1-1; TRBD1 might be the D (6 bases). Between the trimmed V and J ends, which lost 0 bases and 4 bases, there was a span of 15 bases. The V gene's germline CDR1 is LGHNT and CDR2 FRNRAP. The CDR3 contains 16 residues. CDR3 residues: CASGLVLGQGPTEAFF. In DNA, the CDR3 is TGTGCTAGTGGTTTGGTACTAGGGCAGGGGCCCACTGAAGCTTTCTTT.

The genes are TRBV29-1 and TRBJ2-2; a possible D gene is TRBD1 (7 bases). This CDR3 has 14 residues. V lost 6 bases, J lost 6 bases, and 17 bases lay in between. CDR1 and CDR2 from the germline V gene are SQVTM and ANQGSEA. The CDR3 nucleotides are TGCAGCGTGAGGGGGGACAGAGACGCCGGGGAGCTGTTTTTT. Protein sequence: CSVRGDRDAGELFF.

The rearrangement joins TRBV5-1 to TRBJ2-3, with 11 bases that match TRBD1. The CDR3 extends over 15 amino acids. CDR1 SGHRS and CDR2 YFSETQ come from the germline V gene. Trimming cost V 4 bases and J 3 bases; bases outside gene matches: 4. CDR3 residues: CASSQGTGGTDTQYF. The CDR3, as DNA: TGCGCCAGCAGCCAAGGGACAGGGGGTACAGATACGCAGTATTTT.

The chain joins TRBV7-8 to TRBJ1-3; 7 nucleotides align to TRBD1. With 5 bases clipped from V and 0 bases from J, the junction kept 7 bases outside the gene matches. CDR1 and CDR2 from the germline V gene are SGHVS and FQNEAQ. This CDR3 region has 16 residues. CDR3 residues: CASSADRRTSGNTIYF. The CDR3 nucleotides read TGTGCCAGCAGCGCGGACAGGAGAACCTCTGGAAACACCATATATTTT. Using reference TRBV7-8 and TRBJ1-3 for the parts outside the CDR3, the full variable domain is GAGVSQSPRYKVAKRGQDVALRCDPISGHVSLFWYQQALGQGPEFLTYFQNEAQLDKSGLPSDRFFAERPEGSVSTLKIQRTQQEDSAVYLCASSADRRTSGNTIYFGEGSWLTVV.

The chain uses TRBV27 and TRBJ2-5; TRBD2 matches 8 bases. With V trimmed by 6 bases and J by 5 bases, 8 bases remained unmatched. The germline V gene has CDR1 MNHEY and CDR2 SMNVEV (reference sequence). The CDR3 has 14 residues. CDR3 sequence (DNA): TGTGCCAGCAGCCACCGGGGGGGGCGGGAGACCCAGTACTTC. Its translation is CASSHRGGRETQYF.

This clonotype was recorded a few times. CDR3 in amino acids: CSAPRSGIPDTQYF. The CDR3 region has the DNA TGCAGTGCCCCCCGAAGCGGGATCCCAGATACGCAGTATTTT. This sequence joins TRBV20-1 and TRBJ2-3, with TRBD2 matching 7 bases. CDR3 length: 14 amino acids. Per germline, CDR1 DFQATT and CDR2 SNEGSKA (reference sequence). With V trimmed by 6 bases and J by 4 bases, 10 bases remained unmatched.

The rearrangement links TRBV5-1 to TRBJ2-7, with D unresolved. Trimming removed 0 bases from V and 0 bases from J, with 13 bases in between. The CDR3 is 16 residues long. Germline values: CDR1 SGHRS, CDR2 YFSETQ. CDR3: CASSLGPTDDSYEQYF. The CDR3 region has the DNA TGCGCCAGCAGCTTGGGCCCTACGGACGACTCCTACGAGCAGTACTTC. Full variable domain (remainder filled in from reference TRBV5-1 and TRBJ2-7): KAGVTQTPRYLIKTRGQQVTLSCSPISGHRSVSWYQQTPGQGLQFLFEYFSETQRNKGNFPGRFSGRQFSNSRSEMNVSTLELGDSALYLCASSLGPTDDSYEQYFGPGTRLTVT.

This chain uses TRBV7-9 with TRBJ1-2; D call uncertain. The CDR3 is 11 residues long. Trimming took off 4 bases at V and 7 bases at J, with 7 bases between the two ends. Germline V gene data show CDR1 as SEHNR and CDR2 as FQNEAQ (reference sequence). The CDR3 DNA follows: TGTGCCAGCAGCTCCCGGGTTGGCTACACCTTC. Translated: CASSSRVGYTF.

This clonotype has just a few counts. The CDR3 is CSARDYRALYEQYF. In nucleotides, the CDR3 is TGCAGTGCTAGAGATTATAGGGCTTTATACGAGCAGTACTTC. The V and J genes are TRBV20-1 and TRBJ2-7, with D unresolved. CDR1 is DFQATT and CDR2 is SNEGSKA in the germline V gene (reference sequence). Deletions cut 0 bases from V and 4 bases from J, with 13 bases between. CDR3 size: 14 residues.

This clonotype appeared a few times. V is TRBV13 and J is TRBJ2-1, with 8 bases that match TRBD2. Germline V gene data show CDR1 as PRHDT and CDR2 as FYEKMQ (reference sequence). V was pared by 5 bases and J by 8 bases, with 14 bases of the junction left unmatched. This CDR3 has 16 amino acids. This CDR3 reads CASSPSPSGRGYEQFF. The CDR3 DNA follows: TGTGCCAGCAGCCCCTCCCCCAGCGGGAGAGGGTATGAGCAGTTCTTC.